This T cell receptor (beta chain) was sequenced in a study of CD4 and CD8 cells across lung adenocarcinoma regions. The trim removed 8 bases at V and 1 base at J, leaving 7 bases unmatched. The CDR3 length is 15 residues. Germline V lookup: CDR1 KGHDR, CDR2 SFDVKD. Only one count was recorded for this clonotype. Each CDR3 protein is one row after TCRdb ran MiXCR on the PCR reads. Among some 12,000 distinct CDR3 sequences listed, under 55% were seen once. Localized lung adenocarcinoma, a non-small cell lung cancer, affected the donors. This chain links TRBV24-1 with TRBJ1-5; 7 bases agree with TRBD1. The receptor's source is a female donor with lung adenocarcinoma. The CD4 and CD8 labels of this study may be unreliable. Input material: CD8+ T cells from the margin of a lung tumor. The CDR3 is CATMGTVKSNQPQHF. The CDR3 nucleotides are TGTGCCACCATGGGGACAGTCAAGAGCAATCAGCCCCAGCATTTT.